The 21 T cell receptor beta chains presented below share a single source sample, sequenced in a study of blood T cell repertoires in COVID-19. The method was immunoSEQ multiplex PCR; TCRdb's version includes in-frame clones alone and lacks a portion of them. This repertoire shows 100,000 to 120,000 clones, 60% to 80% found once; its top ten account for approximately 16%. The specimen sequenced was peripheral blood. Every receptor here comes from a woman aged 80 or older with active or convalescent COVID-19.

V usage is TRBV5-1 and J usage is TRBJ2-2, with 11 bases matching TRBD2. CDR3 length equals 16 residues. Germline V gene sequence: CDR1 SGHRS, CDR2 YFSETQ. V shed 3 bases, J shed 7 bases, and the junction held 8 bases outside the gene matches. The CDR3 spells CASSSTSGSIVGELFF. DNA for the CDR3: TGCGCCAGCAGCTCTACTAGCGGGAGTATAGTCGGGGAGCTGTTTTTT.

The J gene is TRBJ1-1, the V gene TRBV20-1; D is unresolved. V lost 3 bases and J 2 bases, leaving 10 bases between the germline ends. This CDR3 spans 13 amino acids. Germline lookup yields CDR1 DFQATT and CDR2 SNEGSKA (reference sequence). CDR3 residues: CSASLLRNTEAFF. CDR3 nucleotides: TGCAGTGCTAGTCTCCTCAGAAACACTGAAGCTTTCTTT.

This sequence joins TRBV18 and TRBJ2-2; D gene uncertain. The CDR3 covers 13 residues. CDR1 is KGHSH, CDR2 LQKENI, per germline. V lost 3 bases and J 0 bases, leaving 2 bases between the germline ends. In DNA, the CDR3 is TGTGCCAGCTCACCCTCGAACACCGGGGAGCTGTTTTTT. Residues: CASSPSNTGELFF. The full variable domain, its missing parts supplied by reference TRBV18 and TRBJ2-2, is NAGVMQNPRHLVRRRGQEARLRCSPMKGHSHVYWYRQLPEEGLKFMVYLQKENIIDESGMPKERFSAEFPKEGPSILRIQQVVRGDSAAYFCASSPSNTGELFFGEGSRLTVL.

The V and J genes are TRBV5-1 and TRBJ1-1; D not resolved. The CDR3 consists of 14 residues. From germline, CDR1 is SGHRS and CDR2 YFSETQ. Trimming took 0 bases from V and 0 from J, leaving 6 bases between them. The CDR3 region is CASSLENMNTEAFF. As DNA, the CDR3 is TGCGCCAGCAGCTTGGAGAACATGAACACTGAAGCTTTCTTT. Variable domain in full (rest from reference TRBV5-1 and TRBJ1-1): KAGVTQTPRYLIKTRGQQVTLSCSPISGHRSVSWYQQTPGQGLQFLFEYFSETQRNKGNFPGRFSGRQFSNSRSEMNVSTLELGDSALYLCASSLENMNTEAFFGQGTRLTVV.

The chain carries TRBV14 and TRBJ2-3; D is perhaps TRBD1 (5 bases). The V and J ends lost 0 bases and 3 bases respectively, with 16 bases between them. Per germline, CDR1 SGHDN and CDR2 FVKESK. This CDR3 has 17 residues. The CDR3 region is CASSQESPGFGTDTQYF. The CDR3 region has the DNA TGTGCCAGCAGCCAAGAAAGCCCAGGGTTTGGAACAGATACGCAGTATTTT.

The chain combines TRBV14 with TRBJ2-2; 13 nucleotides match TRBD2. This CDR3 has 17 residues. Germline V gene data show CDR1 as SGHDN and CDR2 as FVKESK. After removal of 5 bases from V and 3 bases from J, the junction contained 6 bases not matched to a gene. The CDR3 region has the DNA TGTGCCAGCAGCTGGACTAGCGGGAGCTCGTACACCGGGGAGCTGTTTTTT. As protein: CASSWTSGSSYTGELFF.

The CDR3 reads CASREGGTGGFYEQFF. CDR3 DNA sequence: TGTGCCAGTAGGGAAGGGGGGACAGGGGGCTTTTATGAGCAGTTCTTC. This chain connects TRBV19 to TRBJ2-1; 12 bases match TRBD1. The germline CDR1 and CDR2 sequences are LNHDA and SQIVND (reference sequence). V shed 6 bases and J 8 bases; nucleotides not matched to a gene: 11. The CDR3 loop spans 16 amino acids.

The chain is built from TRBV27 and TRBJ2-1, with D perhaps being TRBD1 or TRBD2 (10 bases each). The CDR3 is 19 residues long. CDR1 is MNHEY and CDR2 is SMNVEV in the germline V gene (reference sequence). Between the trimmed V and J ends, which lost 5 bases and 6 bases, there was a span of 29 bases. The CDR3, as DNA: TGTGCCAGCAGTATCCGGGACAGGGGTAGCGGGAGGATGGGCAATGAGCAGTTCTTC. It codes for CASSIRDRGSGRMGNEQFF.

The V gene is TRBV9, the J gene TRBJ2-3; 15 nucleotides line up with TRBD2. The CDR3 is 16 residues long. With V trimmed by 4 bases and J by 3 bases, 3 bases remained unmatched. CDR1 and CDR2 from the germline V gene are SGDLS and YYNGEE. The CDR3 sequence: CASSLGLAGGTDTQYF. For the CDR3, the DNA is TGTGCCAGCAGCCTGGGACTAGCGGGAGGAACAGATACGCAGTATTTT.

The CDR3 coding sequence is TGTGCCAGCAGTTTCGGACAGGGGTATGACGGGGAGCTGTTTTTT. It yields the protein CASSFGQGYDGELFF. The rearrangement uses TRBV28 and TRBJ2-2; 9 nucleotides align to TRBD1. Germline CDR1 is MDHEN and CDR2 is SYDVKM. The CDR3 has 15 residues. V lost 3 bases to trimming and J lost 7 bases; unmatched junction nucleotides: 6.

This clone was counted a single time. This chain connects TRBV9 to TRBJ2-7; a possible D gene is TRBD1 (6 bases). The CDR3 runs to 15 residues. Germline V gene sequence: CDR1 SGDLS, CDR2 YYNGEE. V was shortened by 4 bases and J by 2 bases, with 16 bases between the two germline ends. For the CDR3, the DNA is TGTGCCAGCAGCCCGGGGCTTGGACAGCCCTACGAGCAGTACTTC. Its translation: CASSPGLGQPYEQYF.

The chain couples TRBV7-9 to TRBJ1-1; 7 bases are a match to TRBD1. Trimming at V came to 5 bases and at J to 4 bases, leaving 7 bases not matched to a gene. CDR3 length: 14 amino acids. The germline V gene has CDR1 SEHNR and CDR2 FQNEAQ (reference sequence). The CDR3: CASSRRGLATEAFF. In DNA, the CDR3 is TGTGCCAGCAGCAGAAGGGGGCTGGCCACTGAAGCTTTCTTT.

This clone was picked up a small number of times. This chain uses TRBV19 with TRBJ1-1; D may be TRBD1 (6 bases). Between the trimmed V and J ends, which lost 4 bases and 4 bases, there was a span of 10 bases. The CDR3 totals 13 residues. Germline V gene sequence: CDR1 LNHDA, CDR2 SQIVND (reference sequence). The CDR3 nucleotides are TGTGCCAGTAGTAGGACAGCAGCCACTGAAGCTTTCTTT. Protein product: CASSRTAATEAFF.

CDR3 residues: CASSMGLGFAQYF. CDR3 in DNA: TGCGCCAGCAGTATGGGACTAGGTTTCGCGCAGTACTTC. The chain links TRBV10-1 to TRBJ2-7; 8 nucleotides align to TRBD2. The V and J ends lost 5 bases and 9 bases, in that order; junction bases with no gene match: 9. Germline-derived CDR1 and CDR2 are WNHNN and SYGVQD (reference sequence). The CDR3 has 13 residues.

The rearrangement joins TRBV5-1 to TRBJ1-2; D perhaps matches TRBD1 (6 bases). CDR3 length: 16 amino acids. Germline CDR1 is SGHRS and CDR2 is YFSETQ. The germline V and J ends were trimmed by 0 bases and 3 bases, with 15 bases remaining between them. In nucleotides, the CDR3 is TGCGCCAGCAGCTTGGGGTTCAGGGGCTATGACTATGGCTACACCTTC. Its translation is CASSLGFRGYDYGYTF.

The chain recombines TRBV27 with TRBJ2-7, with 7 bases fitting TRBD1. Germline assignment: CDR1 MNHEY and CDR2 SMNVEV (reference sequence). This CDR3 has 15 residues. Trimming cost V 6 bases and J 6 bases; bases outside gene matches: 14. This CDR3 is CASSLTPTGRREQYF. Written as DNA, the CDR3 is TGTGCCAGCAGCCTAACTCCGACAGGGCGGCGCGAGCAGTACTTC.

In this sample, this clone turned up once. The genes are TRBV7-2 and TRBJ2-3, with 8 bases matching TRBD2. After removal of 5 bases from V and 4 bases from J, the junction contained 11 bases not matched to a gene. The CDR3 loop spans 16 amino acids. Germline CDR1 is SGHTA and CDR2 is FQGNSA. CDR3 nucleotides: TGTGCCAGCAGCCCAGCGGGAGAGCGAGCGGCAGATACGCAGTATTTT. Its translation is CASSPAGERAADTQYF.

CDR3 nucleotide sequence: TGTGCCAGCATCTCCCCTTATGTCACCGGGGAGCTGTTTTTT. Translation gives CASISPYVTGELFF. J is TRBJ2-2 and V is TRBV6-5; D not certain. CDR1 and CDR2 (germline): MNHEY, SVGAGI. V dropped 7 bases and J dropped 4 bases, with 13 bases sitting between them. This CDR3 has 14 amino acids.

This clone was observed a few times. CDR3 bases: TGCGCCAGCAGCCAACGTCGCTACCGGGCGGGTAGCTCCTACAATGAGCAGTTCTTC. This translates into CASSQRRYRAGSSYNEQFF. This chain connects TRBV4-1 to TRBJ2-1; maybe TRBD2 (5 bases). Trimming left V 2 bases short and J 0 bases short, with 20 bases between. This CDR3 is 19 amino acids long. CDR1 is MGHRA and CDR2 is YSYEKL in the germline V gene.

The rearrangement joins TRBV5-1 to TRBJ1-5; D gene unclear. From germline, CDR1 is SGHRS and CDR2 YFSETQ. V lost 0 bases to trimming and J lost 5 bases, with 6 bases between them. The CDR3 totals 13 residues. DNA for the CDR3: TGCGCCAGCAGCTTGGGTCCTGATCAGCCCCAGCATTTT. Its protein is CASSLGPDQPQHF.

This clone was seen a handful of times. Other DNA sequences in this specimen translate into the identical CDR3. V is TRBV15 and J is TRBJ1-1; a possible D gene is TRBD1 (6 bases). This CDR3 is 16 amino acids long. The germline V and J ends were trimmed by 4 bases and 0 bases, with 15 bases remaining between them. Germline CDR1 and CDR2: LNHNV and YYDKDF (reference sequence). Here the CDR3 DNA reads TGTGCCACCAGCACTAACCGGGGGGCAATGAACACTGAAGCTTTCTTT. It is translated as CATSTNRGAMNTEAFF. Combining the CDR3 with reference TRBV15 and TRBJ1-1 gives the whole variable domain DAMVIQNPRYQVTQFGKPVTLSCSQTLNHNVMYWYQQKSSQAPKLLFHYYDKDFNNEADTPDNFQSRRPNTSFCFLDIRSPGLGDTAMYLCATSTNRGAMNTEAFFGQGTRLTVV.